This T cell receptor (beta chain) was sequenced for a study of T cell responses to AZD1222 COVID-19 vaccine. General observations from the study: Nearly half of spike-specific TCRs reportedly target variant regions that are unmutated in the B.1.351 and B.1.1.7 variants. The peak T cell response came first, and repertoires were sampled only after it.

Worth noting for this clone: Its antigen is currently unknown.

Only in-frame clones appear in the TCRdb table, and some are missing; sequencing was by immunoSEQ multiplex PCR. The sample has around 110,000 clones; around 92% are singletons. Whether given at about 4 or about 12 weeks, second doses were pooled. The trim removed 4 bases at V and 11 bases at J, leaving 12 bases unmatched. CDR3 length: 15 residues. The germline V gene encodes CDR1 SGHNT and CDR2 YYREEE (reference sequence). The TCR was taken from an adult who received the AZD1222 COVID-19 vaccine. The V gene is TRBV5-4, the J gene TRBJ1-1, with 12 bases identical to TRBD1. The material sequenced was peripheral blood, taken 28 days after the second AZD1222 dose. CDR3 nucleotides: TGTGCCAGCAGCATTCCCGGGACAGGGGGCGTAGAGGCTTTCTTT. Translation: CASSIPGTGGVEAFF.